This T cell receptor beta chain came from a study of T cells in Graves' hyperthyroidism and ophthalmopathy. This clonotype was seen many times. No antigen is known for it. Patients showing uncontrolled infection, other autoimmune disease, pregnancy or lactation were ineligible. PBMCs were collected from a roughly 10 ml volume of fresh peripheral blood. Per germline, CDR1 KGHDR and CDR2 SFDVKD. The CDR3 consists of 15 residues. The V gene lost 2 bases and the J gene lost 2 bases, with 10 bases spanning the gap. Study-wide results and caveats: Separating ophthalmopathy from stable hyperthyroidism was achieved by a 13 V-J model.

Authors of the study amplified TCR beta CDR3 regions from RNA transcripts. Initially, a first-round RT-PCR of the TCR CDR3 employed the HTBI primer set. One entry per CDR3 protein, called by TCRdb with MiXCR from the multiplex PCR reads. The sample yields more than 500,000 distinct CDR3 sequences, 15% to 20% seen once. This sequence joins TRBV24-1 and TRBJ2-3; D is unclear. The sequenced sample was blood. The sequence was obtained from a woman aged 25 to 39 with Graves' ophthalmopathy. The CDR3 bases are TGTGCCACCAGTGATTCCGGGCTGAACACAGATACGCAGTATTTT. It translates to CATSDSGLNTDTQYF.